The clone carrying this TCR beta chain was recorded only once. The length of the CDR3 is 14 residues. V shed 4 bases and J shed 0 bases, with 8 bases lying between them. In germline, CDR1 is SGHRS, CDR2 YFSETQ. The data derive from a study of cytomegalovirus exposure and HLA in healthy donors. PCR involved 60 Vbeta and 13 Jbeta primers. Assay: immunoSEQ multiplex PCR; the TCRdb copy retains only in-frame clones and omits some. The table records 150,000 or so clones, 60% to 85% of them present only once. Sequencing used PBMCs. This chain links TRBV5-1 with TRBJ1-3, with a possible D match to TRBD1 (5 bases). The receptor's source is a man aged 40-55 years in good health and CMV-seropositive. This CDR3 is CASSPGLSGNTIYF. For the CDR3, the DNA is TGCGCCAGCAGCCCAGGGCTCTCTGGAAACACCATATATTTT.